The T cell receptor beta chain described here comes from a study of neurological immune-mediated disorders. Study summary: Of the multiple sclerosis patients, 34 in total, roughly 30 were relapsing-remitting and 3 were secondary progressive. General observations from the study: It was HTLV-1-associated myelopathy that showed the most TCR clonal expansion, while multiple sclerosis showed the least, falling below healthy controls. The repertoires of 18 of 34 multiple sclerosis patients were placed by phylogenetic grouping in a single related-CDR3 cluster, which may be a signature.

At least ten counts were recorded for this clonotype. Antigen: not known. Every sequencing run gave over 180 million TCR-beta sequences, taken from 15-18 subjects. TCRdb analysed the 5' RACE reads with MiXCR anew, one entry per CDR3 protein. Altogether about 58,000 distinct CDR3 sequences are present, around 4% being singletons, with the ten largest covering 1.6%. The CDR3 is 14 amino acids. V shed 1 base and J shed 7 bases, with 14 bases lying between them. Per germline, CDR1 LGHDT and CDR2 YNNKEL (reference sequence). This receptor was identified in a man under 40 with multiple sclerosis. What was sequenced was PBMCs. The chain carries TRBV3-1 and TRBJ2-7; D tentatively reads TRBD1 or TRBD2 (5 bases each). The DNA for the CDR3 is TGTGCCAGCAGCCAAGGGGGACCCGGGCGGGAGCAGTACTTC. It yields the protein CASSQGGPGREQYF.